This TCR beta chain was obtained from a study of graft-versus-host responses after intestinal transplantation. Study-level background: Induction with anti-thymocyte globulin, then tacrolimus and steroids for around three years, was given to all recipients.

To note about this clone: What it binds is not known.

TCRdb's copy holds only in-frame clones and misses some; the assay was immunoSEQ multiplex PCR. The sample holds more than 65,000 clones, 85% to 95% seen once. Study-wide points: Recipient bone marrow held GvH clones, some seen earlier in ileum or blood. Where graft-donor T cell macrochimerism was present, patients had high graft-versus-host to host-versus-graft clonal ratios in allografts. There was an association between peak levels of circulating GvH clones and early post-transplant HvG declines.

Germline CDR1 SGHTS, CDR2 YDEGEE. V was shortened by 4 bases and J by 7 bases, with 16 bases between the two germline ends. The CDR3 consists of 14 residues. The sample here was unstimulated CD8+ T cells sorted from spleen or lymph node cells, taken before transplant. The chain has TRBV5-8 and TRBJ2-3, with D perhaps TRBD2 (5 bases). The clonotype originates from a human donor who was the organ donor for an intestinal transplant. The CDR3 region is CASSPNPGSHTQYF. As DNA, the CDR3 is TGTGCCAGCAGCCCGAACCCGGGGTCTCATACGCAGTATTTT.